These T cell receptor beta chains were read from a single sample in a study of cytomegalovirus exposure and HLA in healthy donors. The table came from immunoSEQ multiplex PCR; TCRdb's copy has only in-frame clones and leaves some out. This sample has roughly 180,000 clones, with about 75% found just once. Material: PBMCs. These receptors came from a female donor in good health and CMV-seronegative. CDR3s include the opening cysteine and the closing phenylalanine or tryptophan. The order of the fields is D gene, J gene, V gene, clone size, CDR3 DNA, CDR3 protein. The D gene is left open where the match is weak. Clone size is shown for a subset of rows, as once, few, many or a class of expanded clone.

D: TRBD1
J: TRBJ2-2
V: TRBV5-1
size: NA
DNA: TGCGCCAGCAGCTTAGACAGGGTAGAAACCGGGGAGCTGTTTTTT
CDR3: CASSLDRVETGELFF

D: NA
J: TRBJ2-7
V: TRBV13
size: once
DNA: TGTGCCAGCAGTACTAACAGGGTCTCCTCCTACGAGCAGTACTTC
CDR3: CASSTNRVSSYEQYF

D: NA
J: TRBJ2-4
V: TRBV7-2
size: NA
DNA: TGTGCCAGCAGCTCCCCCCGGGACGGAGGGAGCATTCAGTACTTC
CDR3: CASSSPRDGGSIQYF

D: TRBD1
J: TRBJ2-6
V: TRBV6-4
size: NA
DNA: TGTGCCAGCAGGCGGAGGACAGGTAACTCTGGGGCCAACGTCCTGACTTTC
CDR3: CASRRRTGNSGANVLTF

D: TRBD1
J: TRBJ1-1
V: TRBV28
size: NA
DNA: TGTGCCAGCAGTTTATTAGGCGTGGACAGGGTCGGTCGGGCTTTCTTT
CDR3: CASSLLGVDRVGRAFF

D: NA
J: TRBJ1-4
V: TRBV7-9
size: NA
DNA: TGTGCCAGCGGACCGGGAGATGAAAAACTGTTTTTT
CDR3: CASGPGDEKLFF

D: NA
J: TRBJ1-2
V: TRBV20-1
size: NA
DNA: TGCAGTGGTCCTTATGGCTACACCTTC
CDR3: CSGPYGYTF

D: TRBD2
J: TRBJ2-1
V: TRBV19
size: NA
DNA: TGTGCCAGTAGGAGGGCGGGAGGGAACAATGAGCAGTTCTTC
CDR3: CASRRAGGNNEQFF

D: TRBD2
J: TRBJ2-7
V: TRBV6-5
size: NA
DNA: TGTGCCAGCAGTTACAGGGAAGCGGGAGCCTACGAGCAGTACTTC
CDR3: CASSYREAGAYEQYF

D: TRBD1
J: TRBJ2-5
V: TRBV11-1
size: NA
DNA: TGTGCCAGCAGCTCGACTCCCGGGACAGGGGATGCAGGGGAGACCCAGTACTTC
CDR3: CASSSTPGTGDAGETQYF

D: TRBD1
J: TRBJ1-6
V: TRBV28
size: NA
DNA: TGTGCCAGCAGCTTAGGGGACAGGGGACGTTCACCCCTCCACTTT
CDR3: CASSLGDRGRSPLHF

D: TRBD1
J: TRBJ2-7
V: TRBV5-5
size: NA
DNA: TGTGCCAGCAGCTTGGAGCGACAGGGGAGGTCCGAGCAGTACTTC
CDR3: CASSLERQGRSEQYF

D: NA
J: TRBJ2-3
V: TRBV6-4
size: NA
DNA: TGTGCCAGCAGTGACTCGGGCAGGAGGATAGATACGCAGTATTTT
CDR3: CASSDSGRRIDTQYF

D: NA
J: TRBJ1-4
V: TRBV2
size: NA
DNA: TGTGCCAGCAGTGACAGGGTATCTAATGAAAAACTGTTTTTT
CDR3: CASSDRVSNEKLFF

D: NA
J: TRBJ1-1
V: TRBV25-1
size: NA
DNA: TGTGCCAGCAGTGACAGGCTTGAAGCTTTCTTT
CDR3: CASSDRLEAFF

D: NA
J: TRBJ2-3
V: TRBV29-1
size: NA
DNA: TGCAGCGTTGAAGGCCCGCGGTTGAATACGCAGTATTTT
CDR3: CSVEGPRLNTQYF

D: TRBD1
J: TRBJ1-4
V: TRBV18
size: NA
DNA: TGTGCCAGCTCACCGGGGACAGGGTACGAAAAACTGTTTTTT
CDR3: CASSPGTGYEKLFF

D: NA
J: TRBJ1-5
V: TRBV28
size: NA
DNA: TGTGCCAGCAGTTTCCCAGGGGCAGGCAATCAGCCCCAGCATTTT
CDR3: CASSFPGAGNQPQHF

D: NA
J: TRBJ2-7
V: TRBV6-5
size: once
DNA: TGTGCCAGCAGTTACTCGTTCCTGTACGAGCAGTACTTC
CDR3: CASSYSFLYEQYF

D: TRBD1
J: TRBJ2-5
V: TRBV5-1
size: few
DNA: TGCGCCAGCAGCCCCTGGGGGGACAGGGAGACCCAGTACTTC
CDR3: CASSPWGDRETQYF

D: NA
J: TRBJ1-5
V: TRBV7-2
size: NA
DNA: TGTGCCAGCAGCTTGGGCAGGGGAAGAGGCAATCAGCCCCAGCATTTT
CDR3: CASSLGRGRGNQPQHF

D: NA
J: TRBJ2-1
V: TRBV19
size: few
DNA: TGTGCCAGTAGTGCGTGGGGGACTTCCAATGAGCAGTTCTTC
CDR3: CASSAWGTSNEQFF

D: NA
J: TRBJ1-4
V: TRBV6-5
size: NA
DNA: TGTGCCAGCAGTAGTAGGAGTGAAAAACTGTTTTTT
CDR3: CASSSRSEKLFF

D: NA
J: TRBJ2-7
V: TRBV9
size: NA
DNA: TGTGCCAGCAGCGTAGGGAACGGGCTAGCGTTGCAGTACTTC
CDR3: CASSVGNGLALQYF

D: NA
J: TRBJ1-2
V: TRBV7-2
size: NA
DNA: TGTGCCAGCAGCTCGACGGAGGGGGGGGCTGGCTACACCTTC
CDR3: CASSSTEGGAGYTF

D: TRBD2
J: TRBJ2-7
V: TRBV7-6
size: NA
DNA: TGTGCCAGCACCAAAACTAGCGGGGGGCACGAGCAGTACTTC
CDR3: CASTKTSGGHEQYF

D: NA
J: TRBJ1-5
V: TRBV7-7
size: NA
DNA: TGTGCTAGCAGCTTAGTCGGCAGGGAAAATCAGCCCCAGCATTTT
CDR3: CASSLVGRENQPQHF

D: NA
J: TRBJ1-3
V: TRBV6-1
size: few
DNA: TGTGCCAGCAGAGAGCACTCTGGAAACACCATATATTTT
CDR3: CASREHSGNTIYF

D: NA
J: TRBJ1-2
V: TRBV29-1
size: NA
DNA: TGCAGCGTTGGGACCGGGACACGGGACGGCTACACCTTC
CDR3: CSVGTGTRDGYTF

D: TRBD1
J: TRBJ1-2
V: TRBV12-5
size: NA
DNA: TGTGCTAGTGGTTTAGCCCGCGGACAGGGAGCTAACTATGGCTACACCTTC
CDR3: CASGLARGQGANYGYTF

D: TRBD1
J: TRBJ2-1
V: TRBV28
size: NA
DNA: TGTGCCAGCAGCGACCCCGGGACAGGGTCCTACAATGAGCAGTTCTTC
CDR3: CASSDPGTGSYNEQFF

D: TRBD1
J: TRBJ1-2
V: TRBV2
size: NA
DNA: TGTGCCAGCAGACAGGGGAGTACTAACTATGGCTACACCTTC
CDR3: CASRQGSTNYGYTF

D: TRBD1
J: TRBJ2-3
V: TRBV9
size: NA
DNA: TGTGCCAGCAGCGTAGAAGTCGGGACAGGGGGATTACGAGATACGCAGTATTTT
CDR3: CASSVEVGTGGLRDTQYF

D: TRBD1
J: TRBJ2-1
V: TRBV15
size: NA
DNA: TGTGCCACCAGCAGAGAGATGGGGGTGCGCGCACAGGGGGTCTCCTACAATGAGCAGTTCTTC
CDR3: CATSREMGVRAQGVSYNEQFF

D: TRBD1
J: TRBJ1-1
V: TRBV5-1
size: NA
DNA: TGCGCCAGCAGGCCACAGGGGTCGAACACTGAAGCTTTCTTT
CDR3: CASRPQGSNTEAFF

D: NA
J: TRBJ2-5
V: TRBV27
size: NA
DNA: TGTGCCAGCAGCCGGGACATCCAAGAGACCCAGTACTTC
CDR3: CASSRDIQETQYF

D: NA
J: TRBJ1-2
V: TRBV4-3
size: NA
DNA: TGCGCCAGCAGCCAAGATGCGGGGGGGTATGGCTACACCTTC
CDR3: CASSQDAGGYGYTF

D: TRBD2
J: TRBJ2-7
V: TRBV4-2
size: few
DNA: TGTGCCAGCAGCCAACTCCTAGCGGGGGGGCCCAGCGAGCAGTACTTC
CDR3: CASSQLLAGGPSEQYF

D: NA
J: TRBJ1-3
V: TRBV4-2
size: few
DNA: TGTGCCAGCAGCTTGGAGGAGCCGAGCTCTGGAAACACCATATATTTT
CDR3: CASSLEEPSSGNTIYF

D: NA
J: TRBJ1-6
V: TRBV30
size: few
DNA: TGTGCCTGGGACAGAAATAATTCACCCCTCCACTTT
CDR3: CAWDRNNSPLHF

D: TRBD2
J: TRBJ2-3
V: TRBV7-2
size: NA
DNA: TGTGCCAGCAGCCGAGGACTAGCGGCCGTAGGGACAGATACGCAGTATTTT
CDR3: CASSRGLAAVGTDTQYF

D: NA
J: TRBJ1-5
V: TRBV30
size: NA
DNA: TGTGCCTGGAGTGTGGGGCAGAATCAGCCCCAGCATTTT
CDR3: CAWSVGQNQPQHF

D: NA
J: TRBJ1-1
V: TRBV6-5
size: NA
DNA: TGTGCCAGCCAGGAAAGGGGTCAGGGTGAAGCTTTCTTT
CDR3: CASQERGQGEAFF

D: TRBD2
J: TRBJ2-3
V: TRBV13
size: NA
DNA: TGTGCCAGCAGCTTGGCCAGACTAGCGGAATCAGATACGCAGTATTTT
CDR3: CASSLARLAESDTQYF

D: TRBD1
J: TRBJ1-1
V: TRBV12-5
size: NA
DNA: TGTGCTAGTGGTTTGCTAAAGACAGGGGAGGGAATCACTGAAGCTTTCTTT
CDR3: CASGLLKTGEGITEAFF

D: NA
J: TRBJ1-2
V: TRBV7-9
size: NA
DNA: TGTGCCAGCAGCTTAGAAGACAGGACCTATGGCTACACCTTC
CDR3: CASSLEDRTYGYTF

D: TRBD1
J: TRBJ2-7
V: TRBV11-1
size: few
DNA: TGTGCCAGCAGCCCTCGACAGGGGGCCCACGAGCAGTACTTC
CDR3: CASSPRQGAHEQYF

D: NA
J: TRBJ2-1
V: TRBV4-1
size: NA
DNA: TGCGCCAGCAGCCACCCGAAGGGGGGAGGGCCGGGTGAGCAGTTCTTC
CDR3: CASSHPKGGGPGEQFF

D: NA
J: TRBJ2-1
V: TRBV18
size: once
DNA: TGTGCCAGCTCACCCGCAGGGCGAAATGAGCAGTTCTTC
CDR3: CASSPAGRNEQFF